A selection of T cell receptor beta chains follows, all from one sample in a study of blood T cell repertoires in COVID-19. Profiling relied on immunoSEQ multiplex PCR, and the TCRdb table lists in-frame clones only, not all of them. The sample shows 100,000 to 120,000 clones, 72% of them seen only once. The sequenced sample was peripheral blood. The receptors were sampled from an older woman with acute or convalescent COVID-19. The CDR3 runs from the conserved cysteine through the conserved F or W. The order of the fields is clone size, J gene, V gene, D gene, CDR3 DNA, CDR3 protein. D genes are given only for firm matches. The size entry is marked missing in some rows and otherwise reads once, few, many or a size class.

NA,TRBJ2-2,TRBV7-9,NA,TGTGCCAGCAGACCAGGCTGGGGACAAACAAACACCGGGGAGCTGTTTTTT,CASRPGWGQTNTGELFF
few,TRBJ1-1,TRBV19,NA,TGTGCCAGTAGTAAGCTTACAGGGAACACTGAAGCTTTCTTT,CASSKLTGNTEAFF
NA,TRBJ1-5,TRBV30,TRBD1,TGTGCCTGGAGTAGACAGGGGAAGCAGCCCCAGCATTTT,CAWSRQGKQPQHF
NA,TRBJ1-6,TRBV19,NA,TGTGCCAGTAGGGTCCAGGGCCGAGATTATAATTCACCCCTCCACTTT,CASRVQGRDYNSPLHF
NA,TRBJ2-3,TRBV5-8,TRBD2,TGTGCCAGCAGCTTAAGCGGGGGTGGCACAGATACGCAGTATTTT,CASSLSGGGTDTQYF
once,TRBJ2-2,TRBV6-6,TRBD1,TGTGCCAGCAGGACAGGGGAAACGAACACCGGGGAGCTGTTTTTT,CASRTGETNTGELFF
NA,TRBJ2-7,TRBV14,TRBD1,TGTGCCAGCAGCCTTTACGGGGACAGGGAAGATAACGAGCAGTACTTC,CASSLYGDREDNEQYF
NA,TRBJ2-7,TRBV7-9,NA,TGTGCCAGCAGCCCGGGGACTGGGGATACGCAGTACTTC,CASSPGTGDTQYF
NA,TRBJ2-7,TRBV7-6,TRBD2,TGTGCCAGCAGCTTAGGTAGCGGGGCAACCTACGAGCAGTACTTC,CASSLGSGATYEQYF
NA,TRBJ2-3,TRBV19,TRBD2,TGTGCCAGTAGTAAAGGCGGGGGGGTCAGCGATACGCAGTATTTT,CASSKGGGVSDTQYF
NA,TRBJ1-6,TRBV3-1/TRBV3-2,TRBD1,TGTGCCAGCAGCCAAGGGACAGGGACGGTCTCACCCCTCCACTTT,CASSQGTGTVSPLHF
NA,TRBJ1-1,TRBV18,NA,TGTGCCAGCTCACCACCCGTTCACACTGAAGCTTTCTTT,CASSPPVHTEAFF
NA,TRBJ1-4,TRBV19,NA,TGTGCCAGTAGTACAATTTACAGGGAGCGTGAAAAACTGTTTTTT,CASSTIYREREKLFF
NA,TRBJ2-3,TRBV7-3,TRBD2,TGTGCCAGCAGGACTAGCGGGGGGGTCAATACGCAGTATTTT,CASRTSGGVNTQYF
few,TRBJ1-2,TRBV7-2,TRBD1,TGTGCCAGCAGCCCAAGACGCGGGACAGGGGGAGGCTACACCTTC,CASSPRRGTGGGYTF
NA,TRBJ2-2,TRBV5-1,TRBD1,TGCGCCAGCAGCCGGGACAGGGCGAACACCGGGGAGCTGTTTTTT,CASSRDRANTGELFF
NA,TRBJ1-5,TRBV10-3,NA,TGTGCCATCAGCTCCCCCAATCAGCCCCAGCATTTT,CAISSPNQPQHF
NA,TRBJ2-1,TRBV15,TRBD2,TGTGCCACCAAGGCGGGGGGCAATGAGCAGTTCTTC,CATKAGGNEQFF
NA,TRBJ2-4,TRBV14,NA,TGTGCCAGCAGCGAAGGGGCTAAACGGTACTTC,CASSEGAKRYF
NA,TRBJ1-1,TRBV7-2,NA,TGTGCCAGCAGCGGAGGACAGTGGAACACTGAAGCTTTCTTT,CASSGGQWNTEAFF
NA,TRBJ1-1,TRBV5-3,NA,TGTGCCAGAAGCTTGGCCGGGAAGATGAACACTGAAGCTTTCTTT,CARSLAGKMNTEAFF
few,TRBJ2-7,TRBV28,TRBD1,TGTGCCAGCAGTAGTTCCGGGACAGCTATCTACGAGCAGTACTTC,CASSSSGTAIYEQYF
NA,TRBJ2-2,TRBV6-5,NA,TGTGCCAGCCACCGGGATAGGGACACCGGGGAGCTGTTTTTT,CASHRDRDTGELFF
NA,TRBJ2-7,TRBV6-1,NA,TGTGCCAGCAGTGAACCCCCCCAGCGCTTC,CASSEPPQRF
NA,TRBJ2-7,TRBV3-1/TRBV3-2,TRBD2,TGTGCCAGCAGCCAGGGGGAGCATAGCGGGGGCTACGAGCAGTACTTC,CASSQGEHSGGYEQYF
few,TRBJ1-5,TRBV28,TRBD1,TGTGCCAGCAGGGACCGGGACAGGGCAAATCAGCCCCAGCATTTT,CASRDRDRANQPQHF
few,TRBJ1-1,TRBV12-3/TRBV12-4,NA,TGTGCCAGCAGCCGGGGGGGGAGGACTGAAGCTTTCTTT,CASSRGGRTEAFF
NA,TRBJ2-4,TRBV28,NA,TGTGCCAGCATCGACAGTCAAAACATTCAGTACTTC,CASIDSQNIQYF
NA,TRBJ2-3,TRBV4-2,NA,TGTGCCAGCAGCCAAACAGGGAGTGGGGCAGATACGCAGTATTTT,CASSQTGSGADTQYF
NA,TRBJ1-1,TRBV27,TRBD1,TGTGCCAGCAGTTCCAGACAGGGGAACACTGAAGCTTTCTTT,CASSSRQGNTEAFF
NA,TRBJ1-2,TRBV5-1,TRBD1,TGCGCCAGCAGCCCCGGGACAGGCCCAGGGGGCTACACCTTC,CASSPGTGPGGYTF
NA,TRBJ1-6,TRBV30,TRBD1,TGTGCCTGGGGGAACAGGGGGAGCTCCTATAATTCACCCCTCCACTTT,CAWGNRGSSYNSPLHF
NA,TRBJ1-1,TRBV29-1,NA,TGCAGCGTTGGTCTGGCAGAGAACACTGAAGCTTTCTTT,CSVGLAENTEAFF
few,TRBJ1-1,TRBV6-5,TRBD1,TGTGCCAGCAGGATGGCAGGGGGCAAGACTGAAGCTTTCTTT,CASRMAGGKTEAFF
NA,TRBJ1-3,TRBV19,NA,TGTGCCAGTAGTATAGCCCGACAAGGAAACACCATATATTTT,CASSIARQGNTIYF
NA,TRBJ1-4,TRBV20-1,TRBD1,TGCAGTGCTAGTCCAGGACAGGGGGCTTTAGAAAAACTGTTTTTT,CSASPGQGALEKLFF
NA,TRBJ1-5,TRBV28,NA,TGTGCCAGCAGTCTATGGGGGGCGTCGAGCAATCAGCCCCAGCATTTT,CASSLWGASSNQPQHF
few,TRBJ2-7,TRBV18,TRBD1,TGTGCCAGCGCCACCAGCGAGACAGGGCCGAAACAGTACTTC,CASATSETGPKQYF
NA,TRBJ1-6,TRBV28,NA,TGTGCCAGCACCCAAACAGGGTTGGGGGGGTCACCCCTCCACTTT,CASTQTGLGGSPLHF
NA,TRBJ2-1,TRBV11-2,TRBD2,TGTGCCAGCAGCGGACGGACTAGCGGGGGGGGGAGCTCCTACAATGAGCAGTTCTTC,CASSGRTSGGGSSYNEQFF
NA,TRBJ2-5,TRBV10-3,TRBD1,TGTGCCACCCGCGGGACAGGGGGATTCCAAGAGACCCAGTACTTC,CATRGTGGFQETQYF
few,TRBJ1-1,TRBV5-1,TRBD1,TGCGCCAGCAGCTTATCTTCAGGGGGCGATATCACTGAAGCTTTCTTT,CASSLSSGGDITEAFF
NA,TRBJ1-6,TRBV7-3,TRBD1,TGTGCCAGCAGCTTAATAGTAGGACAGGGGGGGTCCTATAATTCACCCCTCCACTTT,CASSLIVGQGGSYNSPLHF
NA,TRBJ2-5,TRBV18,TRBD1,TGTGCCAGCTCCAAAGACAGGGCCCAAGAGACCCAGTACTTC,CASSKDRAQETQYF
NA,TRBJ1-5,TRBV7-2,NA,TGTGCCAGCAGCTTAGTGGGAGCCGCATCCAATCAGCCCCAGCATTTT,CASSLVGAASNQPQHF
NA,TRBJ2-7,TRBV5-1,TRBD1,TGCGCCAGCAGCGTCACCGGGACAGGGGCCTACGAGCAGTACTTC,CASSVTGTGAYEQYF
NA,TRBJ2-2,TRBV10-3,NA,TGTGCCAGTTATGTTAACACCGGGGAGCTGTTTTTT,CASYVNTGELFF
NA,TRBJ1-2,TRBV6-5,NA,TGTGCCAGCAGTTACGGCCAGGGGAATGGCTACACCTTC,CASSYGQGNGYTF
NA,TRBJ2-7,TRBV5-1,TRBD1,TGCGCCAGTAGACTTTTTACGGGACAGGGTAACGAGCAGTACTTC,CASRLFTGQGNEQYF
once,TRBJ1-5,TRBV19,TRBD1,TGTGCCAGTAGTATCATGGGGACAGGGTATCAGCCCCAGCATTTT,CASSIMGTGYQPQHF
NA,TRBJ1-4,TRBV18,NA,TGTGCCAGCTCACCCCGACAGACAACTAATGAAAAACTGTTTTTT,CASSPRQTTNEKLFF
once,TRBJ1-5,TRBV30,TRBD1,TGTGCCTTGCCCCGGGACAGGGGGTTCCCCGATCAGCCCCAGCATTTT,CALPRDRGFPDQPQHF